One sample yielded the 13 T cell receptor beta chains listed below, sequenced in a study of OX40 agonist ivuxolimab in advanced cancers. The library was prepared using the immunoSEQ multiplex PCR assay. TCRdb mirrors the immuneACCESS table, restricted to in-frame sequences. Some clones are absent from its copies; in checked studies, under half trace to an unresolved V gene, and the reason for the others is unknown. Present in this sample are tens of thousands of clones, approximately 80% of which were seen just once. Over 10% of the sample belongs to the ten largest clones. Sequenced material: CD4+ or CD8+ T cells sorted from blood, taken in a trial of the OX40 agonist ivuxolimab. These receptor sequences come from an adult with an advanced solid tumor such as melanoma, head and neck, liver or kidney cancer.

V is TRBV27 and J is TRBJ1-5; possibly TRBD1 for D (5 bases). CDR3 length: 15 amino acids. The V end lost 6 bases, the J end lost 0 bases, and 12 bases lay between the germline ends. Germline loops: CDR1 MNHEY, CDR2 SMNVEV (reference sequence). CDR3 loop: CASRRDVYSNQPQHF. The CDR3 nucleotides read TGTGCCAGCAGAAGGGACGTTTATAGCAATCAGCCCCAGCATTTT.

This sequence joins TRBV7-2 and TRBJ2-1; tentatively, D is TRBD2 (5 bases). Per the germline V gene, CDR1 is SGHTA and CDR2 is FQGNSA. Trimming took 1 base from V and 2 from J, leaving 12 bases between them. CDR3 length equals 16 residues. CDR3 nucleotide sequence: TGTGCCAGCAGCTTAGATCCGGGGATTACCTACAATGAGCAGTTCTTC. Protein: CASSLDPGITYNEQFF.

The chain joins TRBV13 to TRBJ2-2; D assignment may be TRBD1 or TRBD2 (5 bases each). CDR1 and CDR2 (germline): PRHDT, FYEKMQ (reference sequence). V lost 5 bases and J lost 2, with 15 bases in between. The CDR3 is 16 amino acids. Written as DNA, the CDR3 is TGTGCCAGCAGCCTAGCCGGGACCTACAACACCGGGGAGCTGTTTTTT. Its protein product is CASSLAGTYNTGELFF.

This chain connects TRBV27 to TRBJ1-5, with no clear D. CDR1 MNHEY and CDR2 SMNVEV come from the germline V gene (reference sequence). The V and J ends lost 5 bases and 4 bases respectively, with 18 bases between them. The CDR3 contains 16 residues. The CDR3 protein is CASSQSQGLRNQPQHF. CDR3 bases: TGTGCCAGCAGTCAATCCCAAGGACTGAGAAATCAGCCCCAGCATTTT.

V usage is TRBV7-8 and J usage is TRBJ2-3; D could derive from TRBD1 or TRBD2 (5 bases each). CDR1 is SGHVS, CDR2 FQNEAQ, per germline. Trimming shortened V by 1 base and J by 10 bases, and 12 bases separated the two germline ends. CDR3 length: 13 amino acids. The CDR3: CASSLGDPPSQYF. The CDR3 DNA is TGTGCCAGCAGCTTAGGGGACCCCCCATCGCAGTATTTT.

The gene calls are TRBV10-3 and TRBJ2-1; a weak D match, TRBD2 (6 bases). V lost 4 bases, J lost 4 bases, and 20 bases lay in between. Germline V gives CDR1 ENHRY, CDR2 SYGVKD. The CDR3 is 17 amino acids. The CDR3, as DNA: TGTGCCATCAGTGCCCCCGGGAGTGGGGGGACGTACAATGAGCAGTTCTTC. Protein sequence: CAISAPGSGGTYNEQFF.

The chain joins TRBV19 to TRBJ2-1, with TRBD2 matching 9 bases. Germline V gene lookup returns CDR1 LNHDA and CDR2 SQIVND (reference sequence). The CDR3 totals 13 residues. With 7 bases clipped from V and 8 bases from J, the junction kept 6 bases outside the gene matches. As DNA, the CDR3 is TGTGCCAGTACGCGGGGGGGCAGCGATGAGCAGTTCTTC. Amino acids: CASTRGGSDEQFF.

There are a few counts of this clone. The chain carries TRBV21-1 and TRBJ1-5; TRBD1, the D gene given by the table, was not confirmed from the DNA. TRBV21-1 is deemed a pseudogene. There are 13 residues in the CDR3. The CDR3 is CARLQGSNQPQHF. The CDR3 DNA is TGTGCCAGGTTACAGGGGAGCAATCAGCCCCAGCATTTT.

This clone was found a few times. V and J are TRBV7-8 and TRBJ2-7; 7 positions agree with TRBD1. The CDR3 length is 14 residues. V lost 5 bases to trimming and J lost 0 bases; unmatched junction nucleotides: 4. CDR1 and CDR2 from the germline V gene are SGHVS and FQNEAQ. Here the CDR3 reads CASSKWDSSYEQYV. The CDR3 region has the DNA TGTGCCAGCAGCAAATGGGACAGCTCCTACGAGCAGTACGTC.

CDR3 DNA: TGTGCCAGCAGCTGGGGACAGGGCGCCACATACAATGAGCAGTTCTTC. As protein: CASSWGQGATYNEQFF. V usage is TRBV5-5 and J usage is TRBJ2-1; 9 nucleotides agree with TRBD1. CDR1 SGHKS and CDR2 YYEKEE come from the germline V gene (reference sequence). V was pared by 3 bases and J by 4 bases, with 8 bases of the junction left unmatched. The CDR3 covers 16 residues. The full variable domain, with the rest looked up from reference TRBV5-5 and TRBJ2-1, is DAGVTQSPTHLIKTRGQQVTLRCSPISGHKSVSWYQQVLGQGPQFIFQYYEKEERGRGNFPDRFSARQFPNYSSELNVNALLLGDSALYLCASSWGQGATYNEQFFGPGTRLTVL.

This chain connects TRBV15 to TRBJ2-2, with 8 bases identical to TRBD1. J gave up 5 bases and V 6 bases, and 8 bases lay outside the gene matches. The length of the CDR3 is 15 residues. Germline V gene lookup returns CDR1 LNHNV and CDR2 YYDKDF (reference sequence). The DNA for the CDR3 is TGTGCCACCAGTCCCTGGACAGGGCAAACCGGGGAGCTGTTTTTT. It is translated as CATSPWTGQTGELFF.

This chain uses TRBV7-2 with TRBJ1-5; 9 bases align to TRBD1. Looked up from germline, CDR1 is SGHTA and CDR2 is FQGNSA. The trim removed 5 bases at V and 1 base at J, leaving 3 bases unmatched. The CDR3 consists of 15 residues. CDR3 DNA: TGTGCCAGCAGCCCCGACAGGGGGAGCAATCAGCCCCAGCATTTT. It is translated as CASSPDRGSNQPQHF. The full variable domain, in which reference TRBV7-2 and TRBJ1-5 provide the parts outside the CDR3, is GAGVSQSPSNKVTEKGKDVELRCDPISGHTALYWYRQSLGQGLEFLIYFQGNSAPDKSGLPSDRFSAERTGGSVSTLTIQRTQQEDSAVYLCASSPDRGSNQPQHFGDGTRLSIL.

The chain employs TRBV7-2 and TRBJ2-7, with D perhaps matching TRBD1 (6 bases). Germline V lookup: CDR1 SGHTA, CDR2 FQGNSA. The CDR3 is made up of 13 amino acids. V was pared by 5 bases and J by 2 bases, with 10 bases between. This CDR3 reads CASSNTGTYEQYF. In DNA, the CDR3 is TGTGCCAGCAGCAATACAGGGACCTACGAGCAGTACTTC.